Each of the 20 T cell receptor beta chains below was sequenced from the same sample in a study of beta chain features in type 1 diabetes. The sequenced template was cDNA made from the entire isolated RNA. Clones were sequenced by immunoSEQ multiplex PCR, and TCRdb holds only the in-frame ones, with some missing. The data contain 300,000 to 400,000 clones, less than 9.5% of them singletons. Sequenced: central memory CD4+ T cells from blood. Every receptor here comes from a woman aged 18-29 years in good health.

The chain couples TRBV28 to TRBJ2-3, with TRBD1 matching over 7 bases. Trimming at V came to 6 bases and at J to 2 bases, leaving 11 bases not matched to a gene. The CDR3 has 16 amino acids. Germline values: CDR1 MDHEN, CDR2 SYDVKM. This CDR3 is CASSRIRDSNTDTQYF. The CDR3 DNA sequence: TGTGCCAGCAGCAGAATCCGGGACAGCAACACAGATACGCAGTATTTT.

The chain has TRBV5-4 and TRBJ1-5; the match to TRBD1 covers 10 bases. V lost 9 bases to trimming and J lost 4 bases; unmatched junction nucleotides: 7. Germline values: CDR1 SGHNT, CDR2 YYREEE (reference sequence). This CDR3 is built from 14 residues. The CDR3 DNA reads TGTGCCATGGGACAGGGGCTCGCTAATCAGCCCCAGCATTTT. Its protein is CAMGQGLANQPQHF.

In this sample, this clone turned up a few times. The genes are TRBV7-8 and TRBJ2-1; tentative D call: TRBD2 (6 bases). Germline loops: CDR1 SGHVS, CDR2 FQNEAQ. The CDR3 consists of 14 residues. V lost 4 bases, J lost 3 bases, and 10 bases lay in between. The CDR3 sequence is CASSSDGGYNEQFF. The CDR3 DNA sequence: TGTGCCAGCAGCTCGGACGGGGGCTACAATGAGCAGTTCTTC.

The chain uses TRBV5-4 and TRBJ2-7; the D gene is possibly TRBD1 (6 bases). V was shortened by 2 bases and J by 5 bases, with 11 bases between the two germline ends. The V gene's germline CDR1 is SGHNT and CDR2 YYREEE (reference sequence). The CDR3 length is 13 residues. CDR3 sequence: CASSLEGGNEQYF. The CDR3 DNA reads as TGTGCCAGCAGCTTAGAAGGGGGTAACGAGCAGTACTTC.

The chain employs TRBV4-3 and TRBJ2-5, with D perhaps matching TRBD2 (5 bases). The length of the CDR3 is 13 residues. V was clipped by 1 base and J by 2 bases, with 5 bases between them. The V gene's germline CDR1 is LGHNA and CDR2 YSLEER. CDR3 amino acids: CASSQGLQETQYF. CDR3 nucleotides: TGCGCCAGCAGCCAAGGACTACAAGAGACCCAGTACTTC.

This rearrangement joins TRBV28 to TRBJ2-7, with D tentatively TRBD1 (8 bases). This CDR3 region has 14 residues. Between the trimmed V and J ends, which lost 5 bases and 3 bases, there was a span of 14 bases. Germline CDR1 and CDR2: MDHEN and SYDVKM. The DNA of the CDR3 is TGTGCCAGCAGTACCACAGGGGGGGACTACGAGCAGTACTTC. The encoded protein is CASSTTGGDYEQYF.

This clone was detected a few times. V is TRBV5-1 and J is TRBJ2-3; D is ambiguous. The CDR3 is 18 residues long. Trimming stripped 1 base from V and 7 bases from J, with 25 bases between. Germline V gives CDR1 SGHRS, CDR2 YFSETQ. CDR3 sequence: CASSLFSSVGPSGYTQYF. In DNA, the CDR3 is TGCGCCAGCAGCTTGTTCTCGTCCGTAGGACCGTCTGGCTATACGCAGTATTTT.

The V call is TRBV27, the J call TRBJ1-2; D may be TRBD1 (5 bases). The CDR3 loop spans 14 amino acids. V lost 5 bases and J 8 bases, leaving 18 bases between the germline ends. Germline lookup yields CDR1 MNHEY and CDR2 SMNVEV (reference sequence). CDR3 protein: CASSSNSGYRGYTF. Here the CDR3 DNA reads TGTGCCAGCAGTAGTAACTCAGGGTATCGAGGCTACACCTTC.

In this sample, this clone turned up a few times. This chain connects TRBV27 to TRBJ2-7, with D possibly being TRBD1 (6 bases). V gave up 1 base and J gave up 5 bases, with 12 bases separating them. Germline loops: CDR1 MNHEY, CDR2 SMNVEV (reference sequence). The CDR3 covers 14 residues. The DNA for the CDR3 is TGTGCCAGCAGTTTATTGGACAGTCTCCACGAGCAGTACTTC. It codes for CASSLLDSLHEQYF.

The chain employs TRBV28 and TRBJ2-7; perhaps D is TRBD1 or TRBD2 (5 bases each). Germline assignment: CDR1 MDHEN and CDR2 SYDVKM. The V and J ends lost 3 bases and 6 bases respectively, with 6 bases between them. The length of the CDR3 is 11 residues. CDR3 amino acids: CASSLGTEQYF. The CDR3 DNA is TGTGCCAGCAGTTTGGGGACCGAGCAGTACTTC. Variable domain in full (rest from reference TRBV28 and TRBJ2-7): DVKVTQSSRYLVKRTGEKVFLECVQDMDHENMFWYRQDPGLGLRLIYFSYDVKMKEKGDIPEGYSVSREKKERFSLILESASTNQTSMYLCASSLGTEQYFGPGTRLTVT.

The genes are TRBV4-3 and TRBJ1-5; no clear D gene. This CDR3 is built from 14 residues. V gave up 4 bases and J gave up 4 bases, with 11 bases separating them. CDR1 and CDR2 (germline): LGHNA, YSLEER. DNA for the CDR3: TGCGCCAGCAGCCTTATGATATCGAATCAGCCCCAGCATTTT. It codes for CASSLMISNQPQHF.

The J gene is TRBJ2-1, the V gene TRBV6-1; no clear D. The CDR3 runs 12 residues. Germline V lookup: CDR1 MNHNS, CDR2 SASEGT. V was trimmed by 6 bases and J by 5 bases, leaving 8 bases between them. The CDR3 bases are TGTGCCAGCAGGGCGGTCCACAATGAGCAGTTCTTC. Its translation is CASRAVHNEQFF.

This clone was seen ten or more times. V is TRBV7-6 and J is TRBJ1-1, with D unclear. CDR3 size: 13 residues. Trimming removed 5 bases from V and 1 base from J, with 8 bases in between. The germline CDR1 and CDR2 sequences are SGHVS and FNYEAQ. The CDR3 reads CASSLQGNTEAFF. DNA of the CDR3: TGTGCCAGCAGCCTACAAGGGAACACTGAAGCTTTCTTT.

This clone was detected a few times. The genes are TRBV18 and TRBJ1-4; D gene ambiguous. Per germline, CDR1 KGHSH and CDR2 LQKENI. The CDR3 consists of 13 residues. Trimming took off 9 bases at V and 4 bases at J, with 12 bases between the two ends. The CDR3 nucleotides are TGTGCCAGTTGCGGCGGGAATAATGAAAAACTGTTTTTT. This sequence encodes CASCGGNNEKLFF.

The genes are TRBV15 and TRBJ1-2; D might be TRBD1 (5 bases). CDR1 and CDR2 from the germline V gene are LNHNV and YYDKDF (reference sequence). With 4 bases removed from V and 8 bases from J, the gap between germline ends came to 11 bases. CDR3 length: 12 amino acids. As DNA, the CDR3 is TGTGCCACCAGCAAAGGCACAGGCGGCTACACCTTC. Translating it yields CATSKGTGGYTF.

The J gene is TRBJ2-1, the V gene TRBV28, with TRBD2 identical over 7 bases. Per germline, CDR1 MDHEN and CDR2 SYDVKM. CDR3 size: 16 residues. V lost 8 bases to trimming and J lost 4 bases; unmatched junction nucleotides: 14. DNA of the CDR3: TGTGCCAGCCTTCATTGGGGCGGGAGTCAGTACAATGAGCAGTTCTTC. Its translation: CASLHWGGSQYNEQFF.

This clone was seen only a few times. This rearrangement joins TRBV5-4 to TRBJ2-1; 10 bases map to TRBD2. Germline values: CDR1 SGHNT, CDR2 YYREEE (reference sequence). The CDR3 has 15 residues. V shed 4 bases, J shed 4 bases, and the junction held 5 bases outside the gene matches. CDR3 loop: CASSTVSGRYNEQFF. CDR3 bases: TGTGCCAGCAGCACCGTTAGCGGGAGGTACAATGAGCAGTTCTTC.

This clone was found a few times. The chain couples TRBV7-8 to TRBJ2-2, with D perhaps matching TRBD2 (5 bases). The CDR3 extends over 16 amino acids. The V gene lost 2 bases and the J gene lost 7 bases, with 17 bases spanning the gap. Looked up from germline, CDR1 is SGHVS and CDR2 is FQNEAQ. DNA for the CDR3: TGTGCCAGCAGCTTAAACCCGCTAGCCACAATCGGGGAGCTGTTTTTT. It translates to CASSLNPLATIGELFF.

This clone was seen at least ten times. The chain recombines TRBV6-5 with TRBJ2-7, with 9 bases fitting TRBD1. This CDR3 has 14 amino acids. The trim removed 1 base at V and 5 bases at J, leaving 3 bases unmatched. CDR1 MNHEY and CDR2 SVGAGI come from the germline V gene. The CDR3 sequence: CASSYYGTGNEQYF. CDR3 sequence (DNA): TGTGCCAGCAGTTACTACGGGACAGGGAACGAGCAGTACTTC.

This clone was seen a handful of times. This rearrangement joins TRBV20-1 to TRBJ2-3; no clear D. CDR1 and CDR2 (germline): DFQATT, SNEGSKA (reference sequence). The CDR3 spans 11 residues. Trimming left V 6 bases short and J 5 bases short, with 9 bases between. This CDR3 is CSAPSRDTQYF. The CDR3 DNA follows: TGCAGTGCGCCCTCTAGAGATACGCAGTATTTT.